Each of the 14 T cell receptor beta chains below was sequenced from the same sample in a study of blood T cell repertoires in COVID-19. TCRdb keeps only in-frame clones here, not all; method: immunoSEQ multiplex PCR. This table has roughly 13,000 clones, around four fifths appearing once. The sample comprised peripheral blood. The receptors were gathered from an older man with acute or convalescent COVID-19.

This chain links TRBV27 with TRBJ2-7; TRBD1 matches at 7 bases. The CDR3 is 14 amino acids. J gave up 4 bases and V 3 bases, and 6 bases lay outside the gene matches. Germline CDR1 and CDR2: MNHEY and SMNVEV (reference sequence). This CDR3 is CASSLMTGLYEQYF. The CDR3 region has the DNA TGTGCCAGCAGTTTGATGACAGGGCTATACGAGCAGTACTTC.

This chain uses TRBV19 with TRBJ1-6, with D possibly TRBD1 on 6 matching bases. Germline-derived CDR1 and CDR2 are LNHDA and SQIVND (reference sequence). The V end lost 9 bases, the J end lost 10 bases, and 16 bases lay between the germline ends. The CDR3 consists of 13 residues. In nucleotides, the CDR3 is TGTGCCAGCAGCCCCAGGGGTGTCTCACCCCTCCACTTT. It specifies CASSPRGVSPLHF.

The DNA for the CDR3 is TGTGCCAGCAGGGTCGGGACAGCAAATCAGCCCCAGCATTTT. This sequence encodes CASRVGTANQPQHF. The genes are TRBV2 and TRBJ1-5; 7 nucleotides agree with TRBD1. CDR1 is SNHLY and CDR2 is FYNNEI in the germline V gene. The CDR3 extends over 14 amino acids. The V segment lost 6 bases and the J segment 4 bases; nucleotides outside the gene matches: 6.

This chain uses TRBV29-1 with TRBJ2-2; D might be TRBD1 (5 bases). V lost 4 bases and J 0 bases, leaving 6 bases between the germline ends. From germline, CDR1 is SQVTM and CDR2 ANQGSEA. This CDR3 has 13 amino acids. CDR3 residues: CSVATANTGELFF. CDR3 sequence (DNA): TGCAGCGTTGCGACAGCGAACACCGGGGAGCTGTTTTTT.

The gene calls are TRBV6-5 and TRBJ2-5; the D gene is possibly TRBD2 (6 bases). CDR3 length equals 15 residues. Germline V CDR1 and CDR2: MNHEY, SVGAGI. Trimming removed 2 bases at V and 2 bases at J, with 12 bases between. Here the CDR3 DNA reads TGTGCCAGCAGTTACGGAGGGGCTGGGCAAGAGACCCAGTACTTC. Its translation: CASSYGGAGQETQYF.

The chain uses TRBV3-1 (or the pseudogene TRBV3-2) and TRBJ1-1, with D tentatively TRBD1 (5 bases). The CDR3 runs to 13 residues. V shed 7 bases and J shed 7 bases, with 16 bases lying between them. Germline CDR1 is LGHDT and CDR2 is YNNKEL (reference sequence). CDR3 protein: CASTLGAGREAFF. CDR3 in DNA: TGTGCCAGCACCCTGGGCGCGGGACGTGAAGCTTTCTTT.

The chain recombines TRBV28 with TRBJ2-1; 8 bases align to TRBD2. Germline V CDR1 and CDR2: MDHEN, SYDVKM. V shed 2 bases, J shed 10 bases, and the junction held 10 bases outside the gene matches. This CDR3 contains 15 residues. The CDR3 DNA is TGTGCCAGCAGTTTACCCGAACCTGGACTAGCCGAGCAGTTCTTC. Translated: CASSLPEPGLAEQFF.

This sequence joins TRBV14 and TRBJ2-7, with 7 bases aligning to TRBD2. The germline V gene has CDR1 SGHDN and CDR2 FVKESK. CDR3 size: 16 residues. Trimming cost V 2 bases and J 6 bases; bases outside gene matches: 13. The CDR3: CASSQRGGVGFREQYF. CDR3 nucleotides: TGTGCCAGCAGCCAACGGGGAGGGGTTGGATTTCGCGAGCAGTACTTC. The variable domain in full, completed from reference TRBV14 and TRBJ2-7, reads EAGVTQFPSHSVIEKGQTVTLRCDPISGHDNLYWYRRVMGKEIKFLLHFVKESKQDESGMPNNRFLAERTGGTYSTLKVQPAELEDSGVYFCASSQRGGVGFREQYFGPGTRLTVT.

V is TRBV2 and J is TRBJ1-2; D uncertain. Looked up from germline, CDR1 is SNHLY and CDR2 is FYNNEI. Trimming cost V 4 bases and J 8 bases, with 14 bases left between them. The CDR3 extends over 13 amino acids. CDR3 nucleotide sequence: TGTGCCAGCAGTGTCAGGCCCGGAGGAGGCTACACCTTC. It codes for CASSVRPGGGYTF.

J is TRBJ2-2 and V is TRBV7-6; 11 bases agree with TRBD2. The CDR3 is 18 residues long. J was trimmed by 2 bases and V by 1 base; bases with no gene match: 6. Germline-derived CDR1 and CDR2 are SGHVS and FNYEAQ. CDR3 coding DNA: TGTGCCAGCAGCTTAGAAGGGGGACTAGCGGATAACACCGGGGAGCTGTTTTTT. Its protein product is CASSLEGGLADNTGELFF.

This chain links TRBV19 with TRBJ2-1; no clear D. CDR1 and CDR2 (germline): LNHDA, SQIVND (reference sequence). V dropped 3 bases and J dropped 0 bases, with 12 bases sitting between them. The length of the CDR3 is 16 residues. Written as DNA, the CDR3 is TGTGCCAGTAGTATTTCAGGATCCAGCTCCTACAATGAGCAGTTCTTC. It is translated as CASSISGSSSYNEQFF. Combining the CDR3 with reference TRBV19 and TRBJ2-1 gives the whole variable domain DGGITQSPKYLFRKEGQNVTLSCEQNLNHDAMYWYRQDPGQGLRLIYYSQIVNDFQKGDIAEGYSVSREKKESFPLTVTSAQKNPTAFYLCASSISGSSSYNEQFFGPGTRLTVL.

V is TRBV6-1 and J is TRBJ2-1, with D maybe TRBD1 (5 bases). V was cut by 1 base and J by 0 bases, with 28 bases left in between. Germline V lookup: CDR1 MNHNS, CDR2 SASEGT. The CDR3 extends over 22 amino acids. The CDR3 sequence: CASSEGQGPIPRRAFSYNEQFF. As DNA, the CDR3 is TGTGCCAGCAGTGAAGGTCAGGGTCCCATCCCCCGCCGGGCCTTCTCCTACAATGAGCAGTTCTTC.

The chain joins TRBV20-1 to TRBJ2-1, with TRBD1 as a possible D gene (6 bases). Germline-derived CDR1 and CDR2 are DFQATT and SNEGSKA (reference sequence). This CDR3 contains 17 residues. V was pared by 3 bases and J by 1 base, with 19 bases between. CDR3: CSASFVNGGRSYNEQFF. DNA for the CDR3: TGCAGTGCTAGTTTTGTTAATGGGGGCCGGTCCTACAATGAGCAGTTCTTC.

The rearrangement links TRBV20-1 to TRBJ1-5; 7 nucleotides agree with TRBD1. The germline CDR1 and CDR2 sequences are DFQATT and SNEGSKA (reference sequence). Unmatched junction bases numbered 9, after V lost 3 bases and J lost 7 bases. The CDR3 is 14 residues long. The CDR3 sequence is CSASGAGGGQPQHF. The CDR3 DNA reads as TGCAGTGCTAGTGGGGCAGGGGGAGGACAGCCCCAGCATTTT.